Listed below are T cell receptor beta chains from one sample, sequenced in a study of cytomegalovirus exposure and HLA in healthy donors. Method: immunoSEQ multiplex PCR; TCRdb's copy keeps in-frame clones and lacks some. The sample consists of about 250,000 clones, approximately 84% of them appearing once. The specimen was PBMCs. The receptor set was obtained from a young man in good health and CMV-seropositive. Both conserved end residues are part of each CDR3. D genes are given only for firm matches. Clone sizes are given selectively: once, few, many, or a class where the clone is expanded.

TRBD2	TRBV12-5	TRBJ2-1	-	TGTGCTAGTGGTTTGGGCGCACTCCGGACTAGCGGGAGGGCTCTCTATGAGCAGTTCTTC	CASGLGALRTSGRALYEQFF
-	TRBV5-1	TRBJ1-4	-	TGCGCCAGCAGCACCGGGACGATTAATGAAAAACTGTTTTTT	CASSTGTINEKLFF
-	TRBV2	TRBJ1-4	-	TGTGCCAGCAGTGGTTCCCCGTGGGGCGAAAAACTGTTTTTT	CASSGSPWGEKLFF
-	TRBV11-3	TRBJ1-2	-	TGTGCCAGCAGCCACTTAAGTGGGTCGGGGGGCTACACCTTC	CASSHLSGSGGYTF
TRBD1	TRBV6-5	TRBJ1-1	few	TGTGCCAGCAGCCGGGGACAGGTGGTGAACACTGAAGCTTTCTTT	CASSRGQVVNTEAFF
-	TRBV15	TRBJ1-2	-	TGTGCCACCAGCAGAGGAGGGAGTGGCTACACCTTC	CATSRGGSGYTF
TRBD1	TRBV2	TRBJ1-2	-	TGTGCCAGCAGTGGTCCAGGGGGCATGGATGGCTACACCTTC	CASSGPGGMDGYTF
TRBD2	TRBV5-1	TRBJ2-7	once	TGCGCCAGCAGCTTTGGACTAGCGGATTCCTACGAGCAGTACTTC	CASSFGLADSYEQYF
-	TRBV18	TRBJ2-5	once	TGTGCCAGCTCACCACCGGGCAGGGAGGACCAGTACTTC	CASSPPGREDQYF
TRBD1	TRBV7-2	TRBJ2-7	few	TGTGCCAGCAGCTTACAGGGGGCGGGCGAGCAGTACTTC	CASSLQGAGEQYF
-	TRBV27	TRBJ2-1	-	TGTGCCAGCAGTTTAGGCGGACCGGGGTATGAGCAGTTCTTC	CASSLGGPGYEQFF
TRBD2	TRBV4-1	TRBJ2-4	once	TGCGCCAGCAGCCAGAATAGCGGGAATCTTGGCATTCAGTACTTC	CASSQNSGNLGIQYF
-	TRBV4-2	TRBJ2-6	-	TGTGCCAGCAGCCAAGGACTCTCTGGGGCCAACGTCCTGACTTTC	CASSQGLSGANVLTF
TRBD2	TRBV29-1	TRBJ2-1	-	TGCAGCGCCGGACTAGCGGCCGACAATGAGCAGTTCTTC	CSAGLAADNEQFF
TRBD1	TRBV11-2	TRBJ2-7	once	TGTGCCAGCAGCATGTTGACAGGGGGGTACGAGCAGTACTTC	CASSMLTGGYEQYF
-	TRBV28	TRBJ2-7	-	TGTGCCAGCAGTTTACTTGAACGGGAGTACGAGCAGTACTTC	CASSLLEREYEQYF
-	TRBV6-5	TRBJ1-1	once	TGTGCCAGCAGCCCTGGGACTGAAGCTTTCTTT	CASSPGTEAFF
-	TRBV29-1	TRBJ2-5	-	TGCAGTATAAGGGGGTACCAAGAGACCCAGTACTTC	CSIRGYQETQYF
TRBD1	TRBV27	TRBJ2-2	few	TGTGCCAGCAGGCGGGACAGGGAGAACACCGGGGAGCTGTTTTTT	CASRRDRENTGELFF
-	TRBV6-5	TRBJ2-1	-	TGTGCCACCAGAGGCGGACCCGAAGGGAATGAGCAGTTCTTC	CATRGGPEGNEQFF
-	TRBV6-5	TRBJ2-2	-	TGTGCCAGCAGTCCTGAAATTAAAGTCGGGGAGCTGTTTTTT	CASSPEIKVGELFF
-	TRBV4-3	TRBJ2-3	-	TGCGCCAGCAGCCAAGACTACACAGATACGCAGTATTTT	CASSQDYTDTQYF
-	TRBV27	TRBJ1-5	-	TGTGCCAGCAGTTTTGACGGTAGCAATCAGCCCCAGCATTTT	CASSFDGSNQPQHF
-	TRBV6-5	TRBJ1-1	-	TGTGCCAGCAGCGTAAGCAGAGGAATAAGGACTGAAGCTTTCTTT	CASSVSRGIRTEAFF
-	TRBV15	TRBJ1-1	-	TGTGCCACCAGCAGAGATCACATGAACACTGAAGCTTTCTTT	CATSRDHMNTEAFF
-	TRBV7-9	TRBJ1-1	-	TGTGCCAGCAGCTCCCGGGAGGAGGGGAACACTGAAGCTTTCTTT	CASSSREEGNTEAFF
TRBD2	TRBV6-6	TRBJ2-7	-	TGTGCCAGCAGTTACCCGACTAGCGGGAGGGCCGAGCAGTACTTC	CASSYPTSGRAEQYF
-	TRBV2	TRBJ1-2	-	TGTGCCAGCAGTCGGCGGGCCGAGCTCTATGGCTACACCTTC	CASSRRAELYGYTF
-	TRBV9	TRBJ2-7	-	TGTGCCAGCAGCGACCAACCCACAACAAACTCCTACGAGCAGTACTTC	CASSDQPTTNSYEQYF
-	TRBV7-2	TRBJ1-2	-	TGTGCCAGCAGCTTAGCGGGACATACTGGCTACACCTTC	CASSLAGHTGYTF
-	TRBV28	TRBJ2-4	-	TGTGCCAGCAGTTTACCCAGGGGTATTGGCAAAAACATTCAGTACTTC	CASSLPRGIGKNIQYF